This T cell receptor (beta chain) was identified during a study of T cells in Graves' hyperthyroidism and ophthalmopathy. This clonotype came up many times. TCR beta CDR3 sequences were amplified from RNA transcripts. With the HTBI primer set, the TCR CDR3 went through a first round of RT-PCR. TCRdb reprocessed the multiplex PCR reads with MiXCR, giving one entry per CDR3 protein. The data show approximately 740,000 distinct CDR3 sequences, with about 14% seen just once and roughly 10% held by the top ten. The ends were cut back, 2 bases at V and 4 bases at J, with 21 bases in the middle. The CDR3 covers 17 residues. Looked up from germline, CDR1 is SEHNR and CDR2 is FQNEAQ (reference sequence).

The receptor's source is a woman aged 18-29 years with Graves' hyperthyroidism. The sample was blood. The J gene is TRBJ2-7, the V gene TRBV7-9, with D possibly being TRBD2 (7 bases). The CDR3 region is CASSLRGGVAGQYEQYF. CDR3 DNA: TGTGCCAGCAGCTTACGAGGGGGGGTGGCAGGCCAATACGAGCAGTACTTC.